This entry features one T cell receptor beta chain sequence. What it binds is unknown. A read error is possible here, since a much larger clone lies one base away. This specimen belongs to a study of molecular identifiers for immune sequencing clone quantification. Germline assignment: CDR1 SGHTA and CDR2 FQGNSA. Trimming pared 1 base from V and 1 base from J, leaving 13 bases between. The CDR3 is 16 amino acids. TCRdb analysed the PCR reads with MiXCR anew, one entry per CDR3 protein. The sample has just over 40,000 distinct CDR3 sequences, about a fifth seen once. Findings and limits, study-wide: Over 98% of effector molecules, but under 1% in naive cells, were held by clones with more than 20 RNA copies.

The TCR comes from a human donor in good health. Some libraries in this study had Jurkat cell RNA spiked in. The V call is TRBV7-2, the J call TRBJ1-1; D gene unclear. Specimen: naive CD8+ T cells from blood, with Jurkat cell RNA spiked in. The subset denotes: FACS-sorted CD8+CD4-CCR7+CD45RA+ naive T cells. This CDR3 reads CASSLEPQRSNTEAFF. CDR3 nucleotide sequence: TGTGCCAGCAGCTTAGAGCCCCAGCGATCGAACACTGAAGCTTTCTTT.